The 2 T cell receptor beta chains reported below all come from one sample, sequenced in a study of human CD8 memory T cell subsets. Libraries of TCR beta chains were produced by 5' RACE (UMI-labeled). TCRdb analysed the 5' RACE reads with MiXCR anew, one entry per CDR3 protein. This table holds more than 6,000 distinct CDR3 sequences, 3.9% found once. Specimen: CD8+ T cells from PBMCs. The receptors shown here come from a human donor in good health.

This clonotype is classed as medium-sized (0.01 to 0.1%). This chain joins TRBV29-1 and TRBJ2-2; perhaps TRBD1 as D (5 bases). Germline V gives CDR1 SQVTM, CDR2 ANQGSEA. The V end was cut by 5 bases, the J end by 5 bases, with 12 bases between. The CDR3 has 13 residues. For the CDR3, the DNA is TGCAGCGTTCAGACAGCTAATACCGGGGAGCTGTTTTTT. Translated: CSVQTANTGELFF.

This clonotype is judged medium-sized (0.01 to 0.1%). The chain combines TRBV12-5 with TRBJ2-5; TRBD2 is a possible D gene (5 bases). V lost 7 bases, J lost 0 bases, and 12 bases lay in between. The germline V gene has CDR1 LGHNT and CDR2 FRNRAP. CDR3 length: 14 residues. The CDR3 spells CASAMGVYQETQYF. The CDR3 nucleotides read TGTGCTAGTGCCATGGGAGTGTACCAAGAGACCCAGTACTTC.